The present T cell receptor beta chain was sequenced within a study of CD8 T cells in ankylosing spondylitis. Germline CDR1 is SGHTA and CDR2 is FQGNSA. V was cut by 2 bases and J by 5 bases, with 9 bases left in between. The CDR3 contains 13 residues. Study-wide points: Seemingly characteristic of ankylosing spondylitis blood was a TCR beta motif consisting of under 10 highly homologous variants. Researchers report that disease-linked clones proved CD8+ and relatively rare in peripheral blood. Matched synovial fluid from ankylosing spondylitis patients was reported to be enriched for disease-linked clones.

Each CDR3 protein gets one entry after TCRdb re-called the 5' RACE reads with MiXCR. The data hold approximately 400,000 distinct CDR3 sequences, with roughly a sixth observed a single time. A note on this clonotype: Its cognate antigen is unknown.

The source of this sequence is a male donor with ankylosing spondylitis. Sequences were obtained from blood, either unsorted or a sorted T cell fraction (not recorded which). The genes are TRBV7-2 and TRBJ2-5; D uncertain. The CDR3 is CASSLPPVETQYF. For the CDR3, the DNA is TGTGCCAGCAGCTTACCCCCTGTGGAGACCCAGTACTTC.